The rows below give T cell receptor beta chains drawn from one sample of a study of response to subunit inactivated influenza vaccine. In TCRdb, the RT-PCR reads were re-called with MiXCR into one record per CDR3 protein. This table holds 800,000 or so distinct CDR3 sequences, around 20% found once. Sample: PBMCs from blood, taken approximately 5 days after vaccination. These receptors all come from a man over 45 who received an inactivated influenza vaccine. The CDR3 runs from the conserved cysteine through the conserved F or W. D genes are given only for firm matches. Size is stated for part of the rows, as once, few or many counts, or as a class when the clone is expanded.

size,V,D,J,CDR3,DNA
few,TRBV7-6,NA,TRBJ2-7,CASSLEGDGSVYEQYF,TGTGCCAGCAGCTTAGAAGGTGACGGGAGTGTTTACGAGCAGTACTTC
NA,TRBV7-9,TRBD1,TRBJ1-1,CASSSGQGKNTEAFF,TGTGCCAGCAGCTCGGGACAGGGAAAGAACACTGAAGCTTTCTTT
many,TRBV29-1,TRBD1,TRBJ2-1,CSVVGTGEYNEQFF,TGCAGCGTTGTTGGGACAGGAGAATACAATGAGCAGTTCTTC
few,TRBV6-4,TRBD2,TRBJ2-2,CASSDGLAGATINTGELFF,TGTGCCAGCAGTGACGGACTAGCGGGGGCGACAATAAACACCGGGGAGCTGTTTTTT
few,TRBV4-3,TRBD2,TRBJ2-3,CASSRIAGGLGDTQYF,TGCGCCAGCAGCCGAATAGCGGGTGGCTTGGGAGATACGCAGTATTTT
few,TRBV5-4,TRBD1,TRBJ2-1,CASSLEGAGRTGGGYNEQFF,TGTGCCAGCAGCTTGGAAGGGGCAGGGAGGACAGGGGGCGGTTACAATGAGCAGTTCTTC
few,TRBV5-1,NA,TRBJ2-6,CASSRTGTDTSVGANVLTF,TGCGCCAGCAGCCGGACCGGGACGGATACTTCTGTGGGGGCCAACGTCCTGACTTTC
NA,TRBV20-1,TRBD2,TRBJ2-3,CSAPLIAGAGTDTQYF,TGCAGTGCTCCCTTGATAGCGGGAGCGGGTACAGATACGCAGTATTTT
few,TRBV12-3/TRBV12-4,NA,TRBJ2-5,CASSFVGGETQYF,TGTGCCAGCAGTTTCGTGGGTGGTGAGACCCAGTACTTC
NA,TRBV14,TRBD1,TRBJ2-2,CASSRDRAGEIAGELFF,TGTGCCAGCAGTCGGGACAGGGCGGGGGAGATCGCCGGGGAGCTGTTTTTT
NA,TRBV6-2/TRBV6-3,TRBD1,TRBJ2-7,CASSSTGTGAEQYF,TGTGCCAGCAGTTCTACCGGGACAGGGGCAGAGCAGTACTTC
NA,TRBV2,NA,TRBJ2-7,CASTADPGRYEQHF,TGTGCCAGCACCGCGGACCCGGGACGCTACGAGCAGCACTTC
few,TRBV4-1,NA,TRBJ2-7,CASSHEYEQYF,TGCGCCAGCAGCCATGAATACGAGCAGTACTTC
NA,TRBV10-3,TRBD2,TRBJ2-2,CASSPTSVGTGELFF,TGTGCCAGCTCCCCCACTAGCGTGGGGACCGGGGAGCTGTTTTTT